The 24 T cell receptor beta chains below were found in one sample sequenced in a study of persistence of HIV-infected CD4 T cells. The stimulus was an HIV-1 Gag 15-mer peptide pool, 0.8 to 1 ug/peptide/mL. CD40L/CD69 double-negative CD45RO-high memory CD4+ T cells were collected. Their antigen targets remain unknown. The immunoSEQ assay was version 4, run in survey mode. The table came from immunoSEQ multiplex PCR; TCRdb's copy has only in-frame clones and leaves some out. The sample consists of 30,000 or so clones, 82% of them appearing once. Source: CD4+ T cells sorted from PBMCs after roughly 19-hour stimulation, taken from a patient who received antiretroviral therapy. These TCRs come from an adult woman with HIV who was CMV-seropositive.

The chain recombines TRBV6-6 with TRBJ1-1; weak D call: TRBD1 (6 bases). Trimming took off 6 bases at V and 6 bases at J, with 20 bases between the two ends. CDR1 is MNHNY, CDR2 SVGAGI, per germline (reference sequence). CDR3 length: 15 residues. CDR3 protein: CASSLGGGRNAEAFF. DNA for the CDR3: TGTGCCAGCAGCCTAGGGGGGGGGCGGAATGCTGAAGCTTTCTTT.

The chain uses TRBV10-1 and TRBJ2-1; a possible D gene is TRBD1 (5 bases). Germline CDR1 WNHNN, CDR2 SYGVQD (reference sequence). This CDR3 contains 15 residues. V lost 2 bases to trimming and J lost 2 bases, with 10 bases between them. This CDR3 is CASSEGLGAYNEQFF. CDR3 DNA sequence: TGCGCCAGCAGTGAGGGCCTAGGGGCCTACAATGAGCAGTTCTTC.

The chain couples TRBV7-8 to TRBJ1-5, with D possibly TRBD1 on 5 matching bases. The germline V gene has CDR1 SGHVS and CDR2 FQNEAQ. The CDR3 is 13 residues long. V lost 7 bases and J lost 6, with 13 bases in between. The CDR3 nucleotides read TGTGCCAGCACCGGACCGGGGGGTCAGCCCCAGCATTTT. It codes for CASTGPGGQPQHF.

The count of this clone is one. The V and J genes are TRBV3-1 (or the pseudogene TRBV3-2) and TRBJ2-3; TRBD2 matches at 12 bases. CDR1 and CDR2 (germline): LGHDT, YNNKEL (reference sequence). CDR3 size: 15 residues. V was pared by 4 bases and J by 3 bases, with 2 bases of the junction left unmatched. For the CDR3, the DNA is TGTGCCAGCAGCCTGACTAGCGGGAGAACAGATACGCAGTATTTT. Encoded protein: CASSLTSGRTDTQYF.

The V and J genes are TRBV7-2 and TRBJ2-2; 9 bases map to TRBD2. The CDR3 covers 15 residues. Germline trimming cut 3 bases from V and 4 bases from J; bases unmatched to any gene: 3. The germline gives CDR1 SGHTA, CDR2 FQGNSA. This CDR3 reads CASSFLAGATGELFF. Written as DNA, the CDR3 is TGTGCCAGCAGCTTCTTAGCGGGGGCCACCGGGGAGCTGTTTTTT.

The genes are TRBV18 and TRBJ1-1; 7 bases are shared with TRBD1. V shed 1 base, J shed 2 bases, and the junction held 13 bases outside the gene matches. Germline CDR1 is KGHSH and CDR2 is LQKENI. The CDR3 is made up of 18 amino acids. The CDR3 here is CASSPLRGTVKKNTEAFF. The CDR3 nucleotides read TGTGCCAGCTCACCACTGAGGGGGACAGTTAAGAAAAACACTGAAGCTTTCTTT.

Note on this clone: The identical CDR3 is also encoded by other nucleotide sequences in the sample. This chain uses TRBV7-2 with TRBJ1-2; TRBD1 is a possible D gene (5 bases). The length of the CDR3 is 14 residues. The V gene's germline CDR1 is SGHTA and CDR2 FQGNSA. Trimming pared 5 bases from V and 3 bases from J, leaving 13 bases between. Here the CDR3 DNA reads TGTGCCAGCAGCCCCGGCCAGGGCGACTATGGCTACACCTTC. This sequence encodes CASSPGQGDYGYTF.

The genes are TRBV7-9 and TRBJ1-2; possible D gene TRBD1, 6 bases. V was trimmed by 0 bases and J by 4 bases, leaving 12 bases between them. Germline CDR1 SEHNR, CDR2 FQNEAQ (reference sequence). This CDR3 region has 15 residues. CDR3 loop: CASSLAGTQTYGYTF. DNA for the CDR3: TGTGCCAGCAGCTTAGCCGGGACACAGACCTATGGCTACACCTTC.

Here the CDR3 reads CASSFPGVSTEAFF. The CDR3 coding sequence is TGCGCCAGCAGCTTCCCAGGGGTAAGCACTGAAGCTTTCTTT. The gene calls are TRBV5-1 and TRBJ1-1; D is possibly TRBD1 (6 bases). The V end was cut by 2 bases, the J end by 4 bases, with 12 bases between. This CDR3 comprises 14 residues. The germline CDR1 and CDR2 sequences are SGHRS and YFSETQ.

The CDR3 is CASSIGGGITDTQYF. As DNA, the CDR3 is TGTGCCAGTAGTATCGGCGGGGGGATTACAGATACGCAGTATTTT. The rearrangement joins TRBV19 to TRBJ2-3, with TRBD2 identical over 8 bases. The CDR3 is 15 residues long. Germline values: CDR1 LNHDA, CDR2 SQIVND (reference sequence). With V trimmed by 3 bases and J by 3 bases, 5 bases remained unmatched. Looking up the rest from reference TRBV19 and TRBJ2-3 gives the full variable domain: DGGITQSPKYLFRKEGQNVTLSCEQNLNHDAMYWYRQDPGQGLRLIYYSQIVNDFQKGDIAEGYSVSREKKESFPLTVTSAQKNPTAFYLCASSIGGGITDTQYFGPGTRLTVL.

The chain joins TRBV28 to TRBJ1-5; D might be TRBD1 (6 bases). The CDR3 totals 15 residues. The V gene's germline CDR1 is MDHEN and CDR2 SYDVKM. Trimming shortened V by 10 bases and J by 11 bases, and 27 bases separated the two germline ends. The CDR3 sequence: CATFSRGPGPGAQHF. Here the CDR3 DNA reads TGTGCCACTTTCTCACGGGGTCCGGGACCAGGGGCCCAGCATTTT.

This clone was counted a single time. The chain has TRBV5-1 and TRBJ2-3; D not resolved. Germline V gene data show CDR1 as SGHRS and CDR2 as YFSETQ. V was clipped by 0 bases and J by 6 bases, with 11 bases between them. The CDR3 is 14 amino acids. This CDR3 reads CASSLGGIGDTQYF. The CDR3 DNA sequence: TGCGCCAGCAGCTTGGGTGGAATCGGGGATACGCAGTATTTT.

The chain has TRBV9 and TRBJ1-3; possible D gene TRBD1, 5 bases. V lost 0 bases and J lost 0, with 7 bases in between. Germline values: CDR1 SGDLS, CDR2 YYNGEE. The CDR3 runs to 15 residues. This chain's CDR3 is CASSVEGSSGNTIYF. The CDR3 nucleotides read TGTGCCAGCAGCGTAGAGGGGAGCTCTGGAAACACCATATATTTT. The variable domain in full, with the rest retrieved from reference TRBV9 and TRBJ1-3, is DSGVTQTPKHLITATGQRVTLRCSPRSGDLSVYWYQQSLDQGLQFLIQYYNGEERAKGNILERFSAQQFPDLHSELNLSSLELGDSALYFCASSVEGSSGNTIYFGEGSWLTVV.

The genes are TRBV19 and TRBJ2-5; a weak D match, TRBD2 (5 bases). V was shortened by 4 bases and J by 2 bases, with 17 bases between the two germline ends. This CDR3 is built from 16 residues. Germline CDR1 is LNHDA and CDR2 is SQIVND (reference sequence). In DNA, the CDR3 is TGTGCCAGTAGTACCGGACGGAGGCTGACGCAAGAGACCCAGTACTTC. It specifies CASSTGRRLTQETQYF.

Here the CDR3 DNA reads TGCGCCAGCAGCCAAGATAGGGGTAGGGTTAGTTCACCCCTCCACTTT. This translates into CASSQDRGRVSSPLHF. The chain uses TRBV4-1 and TRBJ1-6; D is perhaps TRBD1 (5 bases). The germline V and J ends were trimmed by 0 bases and 9 bases, with 15 bases remaining between them. Looked up from germline, CDR1 is MGHRA and CDR2 is YSYEKL. This CDR3 spans 16 amino acids.

The J gene is TRBJ2-5, the V gene TRBV6-5, with 7 bases fitting TRBD2. V shed 6 bases and J 2 bases; nucleotides not matched to a gene: 9. This CDR3 comprises 15 residues. CDR1 MNHEY and CDR2 SVGAGI come from the germline V gene. Written as DNA, the CDR3 is TGTGCCAGCAGCGCTAGCGGTCGAGGACAAGAGACCCAGTACTTC. It specifies CASSASGRGQETQYF.

This clone was detected once. The gene calls are TRBV3-1 (or the pseudogene TRBV3-2) and TRBJ2-2; 9 bases fit TRBD2. Unmatched junction bases numbered 8, after V lost 4 bases and J lost 5 bases. Germline lookup yields CDR1 LGHDT and CDR2 YNNKEL (reference sequence). The CDR3 is 16 amino acids. As DNA, the CDR3 is TGTGCCAGCAGCCGCCCTCAGCTAGCGGGGACCGGGGAGCTGTTTTTT. It specifies CASSRPQLAGTGELFF.

The chain joins TRBV9 to TRBJ2-5; the D is unclear. In germline, CDR1 is SGDLS, CDR2 YYNGEE. The CDR3 loop spans 15 amino acids. Trimming removed 0 bases from V and 1 base from J, with 10 bases in between. The CDR3, as DNA: TGTGCCAGCAGCGTAGCATTCCGAAGCCAAGAGACCCAGTACTTC. Encoded protein: CASSVAFRSQETQYF.

V and J are TRBV9 and TRBJ2-2; 7 nucleotides match TRBD1. Germline V gene lookup returns CDR1 SGDLS and CDR2 YYNGEE. This CDR3 is 17 amino acids long. V dropped 2 bases and J dropped 2; count of bases not matched to a gene: 9. Written as DNA, the CDR3 is TGTGCCAGCAGCGTCACAACCGGGACAGTAAACACCGGGGAGCTGTTTTTT. Protein: CASSVTTGTVNTGELFF.

V and J are TRBV5-1 and TRBJ1-1; tentative D call: TRBD1 (6 bases). V lost 3 bases to trimming and J lost 8 bases, with 17 bases between them. Germline V gene data show CDR1 as SGHRS and CDR2 as YFSETQ. The CDR3 runs to 14 residues. CDR3 nucleotides: TGCGCCAGCAGCTCCCCCGGGACAACAACCGAAGCTTTCTTT. Translating gives CASSSPGTTTEAFF.

The rearrangement links TRBV5-1 to TRBJ2-5; the match to TRBD2 covers 10 bases. From germline, CDR1 is SGHRS and CDR2 YFSETQ. The CDR3 runs to 14 residues. V shed 2 bases, J shed 5 bases, and the junction held 3 bases outside the gene matches. The DNA of the CDR3 is TGCGCCAGCAGCTTAGCGGGAGGGCTGGAGACCCAGTACTTC. This translates into CASSLAGGLETQYF.

The chain links TRBV5-1 to TRBJ2-5, with D perhaps TRBD1 (6 bases). Germline CDR1 is SGHRS and CDR2 is YFSETQ. The CDR3 loop spans 14 amino acids. The V end lost 7 bases, the J end lost 2 bases, and 15 bases lay between the germline ends. This CDR3 reads CASSTTGQQETQYF. CDR3 sequence (DNA): TGCGCCAGCTCCACGACAGGCCAGCAAGAGACCCAGTACTTC.

This chain connects TRBV5-4 to TRBJ2-5, with 7 nucleotides matching TRBD2. This CDR3 region has 15 residues. Trimming took 4 bases from V and 5 from J; bases not matched to a gene: 11. Per germline, CDR1 SGHNT and CDR2 YYREEE (reference sequence). The chain's CDR3 is CASSQTSRTEETQYF. The CDR3 bases are TGTGCCAGCAGCCAGACTAGCAGGACCGAGGAGACCCAGTACTTC.

The chain employs TRBV6-1 and TRBJ1-5, with a weak D call TRBD1 (6 bases). CDR3 size: 14 residues. The V gene's germline CDR1 is MNHNS and CDR2 SASEGT. Trimming removed 1 base at V and 9 bases at J, with 13 bases between. The CDR3 loop is CASSEGGGRRPQHF. CDR3 bases: TGTGCCAGCAGTGAAGGAGGGGGTCGGAGGCCCCAGCATTTT.